This TCR beta chain was sequenced during a study of human thymus T cells (dated by TCRdb to about 2020). Some background on the complete study: The study described the TCR alpha and beta repertoires in under 10 infant thymus samples and four matching peripheral blood samples. The infant donors were about 7 to 250 days old, and the cohort included about 6 males and a couple of females.

This clone was observed a single time. There is no known antigen for this receptor. No much larger clone exists at a distance of one base, and base qualities are not known. TCRB and TCRAD loci were amplified from a standardized quantity of quality-controlled genomic DNA using the immunoSEQ multiplex PCR assay. The amplicons covered the V(D)J region and were long enough to include the CDR3 and to identify the V and J genes. The amplicons were sequenced on an Illumina platform via the commercial immunoSEQ service. The authors' analysis ran thus. Primer bias and sequencing errors were corrected as previously described, and TCRAD and TCRB definitions were based on the IMGT database. Analysis of the repertoires was done with immunoSEQ Analyzer 3.0 and VDJTools and included basic statistics, V/J segment usage, diversity estimates, rarefaction and pairwise overlap. Diversity was estimated using the Chao1, ChaoE, Efron-Thisted, Shannon and inverse Simpson indices, and was also estimated on datasets down-sampled to the size of the smallest sample. Repertoire overlap was assessed by strict matching of CDR3 nucleotide sequence, V gene and J gene, and clustering was done by Jaccard-based multidimensional scaling. This immuneACCESS table, as held by TCRdb, lists in-frame sequences with V and J called but not all clones. Of the missing ones, under half trace to an unresolved V gene in checked studies; the others have no known cause. From that table come the V and J calls and clone size; the DNA was used to work out D and trimming. For this sample the table gives around 44,000 clones, of which over 85% were detected only once. 0.095% to 0.15% of the sample rests with the top ten.

Immunologically healthy infants undergoing open corrective cardiac surgery for congenital heart defects in Finland were used as donors. From four of the eight donors, a small aliquot of roughly 0.5-1 mL peripheral blood was collected during surgery. For blood samples, genomic DNA was extracted from all available leukocytes instead of from a fixed number of cells. ACK lysis buffer was used to remove erythrocytes from blood, and the leukocytes were stored at -70 degrees C as pellets. A QIAsymphony instrument was used to extract genomic DNA from the frozen cell pellets. CDR1 and CDR2 are read off the germline V gene as MGHRA and YSYEKL. The V end gives up 1 base and the J end 1 base, leaving 4 bases in the junction not matched to a gene. The CDR3 goes from the cysteine to the phenylalanine over 18 residues. Only the CDR3 DNA is retained, 54 bases long and in frame from the first base. Overall study results and their limits: On average, thymus samples gave 650,000 to 850,000 unique TCRB clonotypes, whereas blood samples gave around 80,000. Biased V and J gene segment usage appeared to be present in both thymic and peripheral blood repertoires.

Sequenced input: blood. This receptor was taken from a boy under three years old with a congenital heart defect but otherwise immunologically healthy. The V and J genes are TRBV4-1 and TRBJ2-2; a stretch of 12 junction bases matches TRBD2. Here the CDR3 is given as CASSQGLLAGGNTGELFF. The sequenced DNA: TGCGCCAGCAGCCAAGGACTACTAGCGGGGGGGAACACCGGGGAGCTGTTTTTT.